Here is one T cell receptor (beta chain) with its context. There are 17 residues in the CDR3. The V gene end was trimmed by 7 bases and the J gene end by 2 bases; junction bases not matched to a gene: 11. The germline V gene has CDR1 KGHDR and CDR2 SFDVKD. TCRdb keeps only in-frame clones here, not all; method: immunoSEQ multiplex PCR. The data contain about 240,000 clones, around 86% of them seen just once; the ten biggest clones take up about 12%. The data were taken from a study of blood T cell repertoires in COVID-19. The chain employs TRBV24-1 and TRBJ2-5; TRBD1 matches at 11 bases. The TCR sequence derives from an elderly man with acute or convalescent COVID-19. Sequenced material: peripheral blood. The chain's CDR3 is CATRNSPGQGDQETQYF. The CDR3 region has the DNA TGTGCCACCAGAAACTCTCCGGGACAGGGGGATCAAGAGACCCAGTACTTC.